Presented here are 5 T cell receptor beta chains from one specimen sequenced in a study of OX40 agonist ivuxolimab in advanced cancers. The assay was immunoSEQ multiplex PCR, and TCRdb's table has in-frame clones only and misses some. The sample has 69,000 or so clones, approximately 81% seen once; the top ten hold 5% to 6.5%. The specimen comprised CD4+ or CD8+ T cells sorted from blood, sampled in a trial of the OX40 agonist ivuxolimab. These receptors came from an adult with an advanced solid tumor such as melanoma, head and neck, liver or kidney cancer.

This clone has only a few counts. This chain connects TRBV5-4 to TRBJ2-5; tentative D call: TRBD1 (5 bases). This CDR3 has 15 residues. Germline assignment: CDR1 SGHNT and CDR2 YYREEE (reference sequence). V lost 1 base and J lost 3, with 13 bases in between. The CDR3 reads CASSLQGRRKETQYF. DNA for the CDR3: TGTGCCAGCAGCTTGCAGGGCAGGCGTAAAGAGACCCAGTACTTC. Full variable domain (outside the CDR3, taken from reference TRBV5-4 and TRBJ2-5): ETGVTQSPTHLIKTRGQQVTLRCSSQSGHNTVSWYQQALGQGPQFIFQYYREEENGRGNFPPRFSGLQFPNYSSELNVNALELDDSALYLCASSLQGRRKETQYFGPGTRLLVL.

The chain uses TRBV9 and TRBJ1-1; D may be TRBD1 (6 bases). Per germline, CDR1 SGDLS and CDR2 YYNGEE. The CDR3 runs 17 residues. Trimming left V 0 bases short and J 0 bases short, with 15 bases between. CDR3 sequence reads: CASSVDEVGAVNTEAFF. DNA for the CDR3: TGTGCCAGCAGCGTAGATGAGGTGGGGGCTGTGAACACTGAAGCTTTCTTT.

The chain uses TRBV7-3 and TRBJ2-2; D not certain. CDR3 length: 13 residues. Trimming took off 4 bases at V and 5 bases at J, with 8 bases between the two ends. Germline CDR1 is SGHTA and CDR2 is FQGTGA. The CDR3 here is CASSSGGTGELFF. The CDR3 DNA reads TGTGCCAGCAGCTCAGGTGGTACCGGGGAGCTGTTTTTT.

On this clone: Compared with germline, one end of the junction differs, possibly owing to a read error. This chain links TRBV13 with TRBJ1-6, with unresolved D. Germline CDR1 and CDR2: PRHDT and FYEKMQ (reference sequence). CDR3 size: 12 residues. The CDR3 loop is CASSSYNSPLHF. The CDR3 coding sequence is TGTGCCAGCAGCTCCTACAATTCACCCCTCCACTTT.

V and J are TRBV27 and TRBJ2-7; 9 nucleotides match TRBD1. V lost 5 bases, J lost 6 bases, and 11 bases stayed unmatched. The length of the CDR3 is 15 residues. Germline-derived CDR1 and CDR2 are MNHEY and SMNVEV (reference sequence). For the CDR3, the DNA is TGTGCCAGCAGTACCTGGGACAGGGTGAACTCCGAGCAGTACTTC. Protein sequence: CASSTWDRVNSEQYF.